Following are 5 T cell receptor beta chains from one sample sequenced in a study of blood T cell repertoires in COVID-19. The assay was immunoSEQ multiplex PCR, and TCRdb's table has in-frame clones only and misses some. The table lists 260,000 or so clones, about 91% of them singletons. The sample taken for sequencing was PBMCs or T cells enriched from blood (not recorded which). All receptors derive from a woman aged 25 to 45 with acute COVID-19.

The chain employs TRBV27 and TRBJ1-4; 12 positions match TRBD1. V dropped 5 bases and J dropped 3; count of bases not matched to a gene: 13. The CDR3 spans 19 residues. Germline V gives CDR1 MNHEY, CDR2 SMNVEV (reference sequence). Here the CDR3 reads CASSHSWGQGAGANEKLFF. Here the CDR3 DNA reads TGTGCCAGCAGTCACTCTTGGGGACAGGGGGCAGGGGCTAATGAAAAACTGTTTTTT.

V is TRBV7-2 and J is TRBJ1-2; D might be TRBD1 (5 bases). V was shortened by 5 bases and J by 5 bases, with 21 bases between the two germline ends. The CDR3 is 16 residues long. CDR1 SGHTA and CDR2 FQGNSA come from the germline V gene. The CDR3 reads CASSRLTDKSFYGYTF. CDR3 coding DNA: TGTGCCAGCAGCCGCCTTACGGACAAAAGCTTTTATGGCTACACCTTC.

There are a few counts of this clone. The CDR3 reads CASSLAGTGAKQYF. The CDR3 DNA sequence: TGTGCCAGCAGCTTAGCGGGGACAGGGGCGAAGCAGTACTTC. The chain has TRBV11-2 and TRBJ2-7, with 10 bases that match TRBD1. The CDR3 sequence is 14 residues long. Looked up from germline, CDR1 is SGHAT and CDR2 is FQNNGV. The V and J ends lost 1 base and 8 bases, in that order; junction bases with no gene match: 5.

The chain joins TRBV5-5 to TRBJ1-1; TRBD1 might be the D (5 bases). The germline V gene encodes CDR1 SGHKS and CDR2 YYEKEE (reference sequence). V was trimmed by 0 bases and J by 4 bases, leaving 10 bases between them. The CDR3 totals 14 residues. CDR3 bases: TGTGCCAGCAGCTTGGAGGGCAGGGCCACTGAAGCTTTCTTT. It yields the protein CASSLEGRATEAFF.

This clone has just one count. J is TRBJ1-5 and V is TRBV7-2; D perhaps matches TRBD1 (6 bases). CDR1 and CDR2 (germline): SGHTA, FQGNSA. CDR3 length equals 15 residues. V was shortened by 5 bases and J by 5 bases, with 16 bases between the two germline ends. CDR3 sequence (DNA): TGTGCCAGCAGCATTCAACAGGGCCGGGATCAGCCCCAGCATTTT. It translates to CASSIQQGRDQPQHF.